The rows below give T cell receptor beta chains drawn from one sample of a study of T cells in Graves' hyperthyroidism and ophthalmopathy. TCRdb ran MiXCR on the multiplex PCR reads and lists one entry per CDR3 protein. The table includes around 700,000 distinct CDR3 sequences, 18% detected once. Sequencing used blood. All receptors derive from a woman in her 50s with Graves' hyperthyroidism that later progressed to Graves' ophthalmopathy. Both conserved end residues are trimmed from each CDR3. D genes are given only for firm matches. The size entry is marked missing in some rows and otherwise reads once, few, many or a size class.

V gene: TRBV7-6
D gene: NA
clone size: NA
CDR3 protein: ASSLPSSLAGGNTEAF

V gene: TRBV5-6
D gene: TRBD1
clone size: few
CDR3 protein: ASRASGGPYYGYT

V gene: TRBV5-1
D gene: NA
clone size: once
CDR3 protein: ASSSAGGNEQY

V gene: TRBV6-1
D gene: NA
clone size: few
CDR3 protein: ASSIIGAGGYT

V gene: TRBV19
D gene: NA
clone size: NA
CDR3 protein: ASYRSGGLNTEAF

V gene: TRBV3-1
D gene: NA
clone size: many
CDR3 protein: ASSQDSSLYNEQF

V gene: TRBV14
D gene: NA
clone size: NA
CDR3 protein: ASSQDRMFPPNEQF

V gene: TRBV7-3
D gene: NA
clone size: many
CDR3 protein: ASSLSGGRELF

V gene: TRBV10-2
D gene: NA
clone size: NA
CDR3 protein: ASTGLTYEQY

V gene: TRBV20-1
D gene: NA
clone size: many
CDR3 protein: SAGSRFGTEAF

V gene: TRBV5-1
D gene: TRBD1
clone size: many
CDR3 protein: ASSLEDRGWNEQF

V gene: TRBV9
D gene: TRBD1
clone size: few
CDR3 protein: ASSVAPGQGKGKTQY

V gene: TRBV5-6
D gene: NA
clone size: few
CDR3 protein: ASSPPGVRGYT

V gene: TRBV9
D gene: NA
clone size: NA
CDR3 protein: ASSPHGDGLNEQF

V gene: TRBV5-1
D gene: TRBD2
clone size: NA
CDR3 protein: ASSLEGLAGALGPADTQY

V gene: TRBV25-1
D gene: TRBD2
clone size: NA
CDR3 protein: ASSGSGGPHEEQY

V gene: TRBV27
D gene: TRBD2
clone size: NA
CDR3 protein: ASTPAGGGFLTGELF

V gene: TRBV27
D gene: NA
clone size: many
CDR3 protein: ASSFQGALGNTEAF

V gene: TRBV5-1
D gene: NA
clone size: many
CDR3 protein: ASSLAQGDYGYT

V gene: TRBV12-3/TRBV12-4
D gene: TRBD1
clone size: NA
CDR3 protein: ASSLVSWGTASYEQY

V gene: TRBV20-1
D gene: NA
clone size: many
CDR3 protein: SAREGAVTEAF

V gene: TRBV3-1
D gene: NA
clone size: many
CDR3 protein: ASSQSFRGNEQY

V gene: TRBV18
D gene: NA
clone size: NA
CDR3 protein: ASSPPSGGITDTQY

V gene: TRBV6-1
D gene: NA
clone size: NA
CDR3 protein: ASNLSRRTEAF

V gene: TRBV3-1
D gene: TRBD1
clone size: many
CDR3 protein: ASSPGQGALNTEAF

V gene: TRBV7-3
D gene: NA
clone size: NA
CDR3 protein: ASSVDPRGGNTIY

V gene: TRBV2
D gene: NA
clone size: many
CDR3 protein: ASSEWSEKLF

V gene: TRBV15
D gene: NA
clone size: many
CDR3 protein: ATSGPGTSYEQY

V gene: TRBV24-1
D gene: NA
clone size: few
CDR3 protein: ATSGAFGTDTQY

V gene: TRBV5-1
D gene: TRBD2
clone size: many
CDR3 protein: ASTRTSGSTDTQY

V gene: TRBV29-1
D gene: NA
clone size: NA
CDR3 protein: SVHSTDSTRGGYT

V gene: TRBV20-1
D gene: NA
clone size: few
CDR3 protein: SARGDTIY

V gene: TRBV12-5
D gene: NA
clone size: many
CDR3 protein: ASGPYIYEQY

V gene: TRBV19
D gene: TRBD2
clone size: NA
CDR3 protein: ASSTIRGGRVDTQY

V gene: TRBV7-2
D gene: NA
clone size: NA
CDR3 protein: ASAQGWQTVHNEQF

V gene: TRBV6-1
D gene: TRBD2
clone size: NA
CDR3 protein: ASRPLRSGGGEQY

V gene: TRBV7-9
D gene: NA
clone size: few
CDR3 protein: ASSLAGAAEETQY

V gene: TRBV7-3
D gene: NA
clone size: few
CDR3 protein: ASRRRETQY

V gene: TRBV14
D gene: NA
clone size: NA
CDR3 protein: ASSQVGGVAEAF

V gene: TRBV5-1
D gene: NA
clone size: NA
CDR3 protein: ASSRYTGAKNIQY

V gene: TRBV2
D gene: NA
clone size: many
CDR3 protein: ASGEVGGNVYGYT

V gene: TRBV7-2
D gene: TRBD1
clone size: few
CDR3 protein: ASSLVGTDYGYT

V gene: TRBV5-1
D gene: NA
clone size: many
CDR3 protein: ASSLAFVREAAGTEAF

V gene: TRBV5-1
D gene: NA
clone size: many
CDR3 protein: ASSPREWGGPNEQF

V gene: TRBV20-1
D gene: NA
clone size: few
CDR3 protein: SARLQWGNEKLF

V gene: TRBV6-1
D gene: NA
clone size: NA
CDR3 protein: ASRRGYTDTQY

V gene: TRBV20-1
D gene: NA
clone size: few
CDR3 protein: SAGGITDTQY

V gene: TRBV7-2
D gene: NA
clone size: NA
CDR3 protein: ASSLAAQPNTGELF

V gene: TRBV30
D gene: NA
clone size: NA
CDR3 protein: AWSDWPRFYEQY

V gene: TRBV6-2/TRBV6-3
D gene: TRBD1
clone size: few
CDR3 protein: ASSYSRTGNYGYT

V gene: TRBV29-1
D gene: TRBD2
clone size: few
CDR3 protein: SVEGGAGGYEQY

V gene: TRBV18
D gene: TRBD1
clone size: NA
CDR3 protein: ASLKGQGGGYT

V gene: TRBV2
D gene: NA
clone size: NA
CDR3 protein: ASTEQGRKSYEQY